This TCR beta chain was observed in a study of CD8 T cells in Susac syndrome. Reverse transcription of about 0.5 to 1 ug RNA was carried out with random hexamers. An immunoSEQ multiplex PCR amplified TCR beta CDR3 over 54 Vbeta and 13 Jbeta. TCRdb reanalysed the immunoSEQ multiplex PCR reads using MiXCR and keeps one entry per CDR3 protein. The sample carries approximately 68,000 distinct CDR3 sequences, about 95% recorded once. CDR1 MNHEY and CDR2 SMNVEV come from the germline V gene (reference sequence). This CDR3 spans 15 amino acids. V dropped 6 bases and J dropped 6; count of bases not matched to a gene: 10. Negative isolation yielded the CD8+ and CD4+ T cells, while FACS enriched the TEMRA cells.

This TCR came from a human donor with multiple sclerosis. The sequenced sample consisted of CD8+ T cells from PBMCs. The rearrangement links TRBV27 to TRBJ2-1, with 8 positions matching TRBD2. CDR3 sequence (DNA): TGTGCCAGCAGCCTTAGCGGGAACACGGCCAATGAGCAGTTCTTC. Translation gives CASSLSGNTANEQFF.